The 21 T cell receptor beta chains listed next were all sequenced from one sample in a study of T cell responses to AZD1222 COVID-19 vaccine. Clones were read by immunoSEQ multiplex PCR, and TCRdb kept only the in-frame ones, dropping some. The sample consists of approximately 60,000 clones, approximately 80% of them appearing once. The specimen was peripheral blood, collected on day 0 of AZD1222 vaccination. These receptors were taken from an adult in good health.

The rearrangement links TRBV19 to TRBJ2-5, with D maybe TRBD1 (5 bases). Germline CDR1 is LNHDA and CDR2 is SQIVND (reference sequence). V shed 5 bases and J shed 4 bases, with 14 bases lying between them. The CDR3 consists of 14 residues. The CDR3 spells CASSSGITAETQYF. The CDR3 coding sequence is TGTGCCAGTAGTTCAGGGATAACTGCAGAGACCCAGTACTTC.

The sample holds a few counts of this clone. The CDR3 DNA sequence: TGCGCCAGCAGCCAAGTCAAGATATTTGGGGTTGTTAGCTCTGGGGCCAACGTCCTGACTTTC. It yields the protein CASSQVKIFGVVSSGANVLTF. The rearrangement uses TRBV4-1 and TRBJ2-6; D unclear. The germline V gene encodes CDR1 MGHRA and CDR2 YSYEKL. The CDR3 consists of 21 residues. V lost 1 base, J lost 0 bases, and 22 bases lay in between.

The chain uses TRBV19 and TRBJ1-2, with D tentatively TRBD1 (5 bases). The germline gives CDR1 LNHDA, CDR2 SQIVND (reference sequence). This CDR3 has 15 amino acids. V was shortened by 5 bases and J by 2 bases, with 15 bases between the two germline ends. CDR3 loop: CASSLRRDGNYGYTF. CDR3 nucleotides: TGTGCCAGTAGTCTACGCCGGGACGGGAACTATGGCTACACCTTC.

This chain links TRBV3-1 (or the pseudogene TRBV3-2) with TRBJ1-2; 7 bases fit TRBD1. The V and J ends lost 7 bases and 8 bases, in that order; junction bases with no gene match: 13. Germline CDR1 is LGHDT and CDR2 is YNNKEL (reference sequence). The CDR3 contains 14 residues. The CDR3 loop reads CASTSQGEGSGYTF. As DNA, the CDR3 is TGTGCCAGCACCTCCCAGGGGGAAGGGAGCGGCTACACCTTC.

The J gene is TRBJ2-5, the V gene TRBV7-2; 7 bases are shared with TRBD2. This CDR3 is 13 amino acids long. J gave up 4 bases and V 5 bases, and 4 bases lay outside the gene matches. CDR1 is SGHTA and CDR2 is FQGNSA in the germline V gene. The CDR3 loop is CASSKVAGETQYF. The CDR3 DNA is TGTGCCAGCAGCAAAGTAGCGGGAGAGACCCAGTACTTC.

This clone was observed a few times. The chain joins TRBV7-2 to TRBJ1-5; no firm D call. This CDR3 spans 15 amino acids. The germline gives CDR1 SGHTA, CDR2 FQGNSA. Trimming left V 0 bases short and J 5 bases short, with 11 bases between. The CDR3 DNA sequence: TGTGCCAGCAGCTTAGCAGTCAGGTTCGATCAGCCCCAGCATTTT. Translation: CASSLAVRFDQPQHF.

This clone was found a few times. The chain's CDR3 is CASSPLGVSYGYTF. The CDR3 coding sequence is TGTGCCAGCAGCCCACTTGGGGTTTCCTATGGCTACACCTTC. The chain couples TRBV14 to TRBJ1-2; D remains unclear. The germline gives CDR1 SGHDN, CDR2 FVKESK. The CDR3 has 14 residues. V lost 4 bases to trimming and J lost 4 bases, with 13 bases between them.

This clone was counted between two and nine times. The V call is TRBV27, the J call TRBJ2-7; 14 nucleotides line up with TRBD2. CDR3 length equals 16 residues. The germline V gene encodes CDR1 MNHEY and CDR2 SMNVEV (reference sequence). After removal of 5 bases from V and 6 bases from J, the junction contained 9 bases not matched to a gene. The CDR3 region has the DNA TGTGCCAGCAGTACCTATCTGACTAGCGGGAGGGGCGAGCAGTACTTC. It yields the protein CASSTYLTSGRGEQYF.

The chain joins TRBV11-3 to TRBJ2-3; D is unclear. The germline V gene has CDR1 SGHNT and CDR2 YENEEA. Trimming took 5 bases from V and 5 from J, leaving 11 bases between them. The CDR3 is made up of 13 amino acids. CDR3 in DNA: TGTGCCAGCAGCGGGGTAATAAAAGATACGCAGTATTTT. This codes for CASSGVIKDTQYF.

The V and J genes are TRBV6-5 and TRBJ2-3; TRBD2 agrees at 7 bases. Per germline, CDR1 MNHEY and CDR2 SVGAGI. CDR3 size: 16 residues. The V gene end was trimmed by 0 bases and the J gene end by 0 bases; junction bases not matched to a gene: 3. CDR3 in DNA: TGTGCCAGCAGTTACTCGTCTAGCGGAAGCACAGATACGCAGTATTTT. It translates to CASSYSSSGSTDTQYF.

The chain has TRBV28 and TRBJ2-5; 7 nucleotides line up with TRBD1. Losses at the gene ends were 1 base for V and 10 bases for J; bases not matched to a gene: 15. The CDR3 loop spans 16 amino acids. The germline CDR1 and CDR2 sequences are MDHEN and SYDVKM. The CDR3 here is CASSLFGQVSRVIQYF. In DNA form, the CDR3 reads TGTGCCAGCAGTTTATTCGGACAGGTCTCTAGAGTGATCCAGTACTTC.

The rearrangement uses TRBV11-2 and TRBJ2-1, with unresolved D. V lost 1 base and J 9 bases, leaving 7 bases between the germline ends. CDR1 is SGHAT and CDR2 is FQNNGV in the germline V gene. This CDR3 has 12 amino acids. The DNA of the CDR3 is TGTGCCAGCAGCTTAGTAATGGCTGAGCAGTTCTTC. Translated: CASSLVMAEQFF. Drawing the rest from reference TRBV11-2 and TRBJ2-1, the complete variable domain is EAGVAQSPRYKIIEKRQSVAFWCNPISGHATLYWYQQILGQGPKLLIQFQNNGVVDDSQLPKDRFSAERLKGVDSTLKIQPAKLEDSAVYLCASSLVMAEQFFGPGTRLTVL.

This clone was detected only a few times. The chain joins TRBV7-2 to TRBJ2-7; 9 nucleotides agree with TRBD1. CDR1 is SGHTA and CDR2 is FQGNSA in the germline V gene. This CDR3 is 14 amino acids long. J lost 3 bases, V lost 5 bases, and 5 bases had no gene match. The CDR3 bases are TGTGCCAGCAGCCTGGGACAGGGTAACTACGAGCAGTACTTC. It encodes CASSLGQGNYEQYF.

This clone is a singleton in its sample. This chain connects TRBV28 to TRBJ1-4; perhaps TRBD1 as D (5 bases). The germline gives CDR1 MDHEN, CDR2 SYDVKM. V lost 5 bases and J 6 bases, leaving 10 bases between the germline ends. The CDR3 is 13 residues long. The CDR3 reads CASSMGVHEKLFF. The CDR3 DNA follows: TGTGCCAGCAGTATGGGGGTTCATGAAAAACTGTTTTTT.

The chain recombines TRBV11-3 with TRBJ2-3; D might be TRBD1 (5 bases). The CDR3 totals 14 residues. The germline CDR1 and CDR2 sequences are SGHNT and YENEEA. V was clipped by 1 base and J by 5 bases, with 10 bases between them. This chain's CDR3 is CASSLVGARDTQYF. The CDR3 DNA reads TGTGCCAGCAGCTTAGTAGGGGCAAGAGATACGCAGTATTTT.

V is TRBV6-2 or TRBV6-3 and J is TRBJ1-1; D remains ambiguous. V was clipped by 5 bases and J by 3 bases, with 19 bases between them. Germline V gene lookup returns CDR1 MNHEY and CDR2 SVGEGT. The CDR3 sequence is 16 residues long. The CDR3 region has the DNA TGTGCCAGCAGTCGAGTCCAAATCCTAAGGGACACTGAAGCTTTCTTT. Its protein product is CASSRVQILRDTEAFF.

Comment on this clone: This CDR3 is also generated by other DNA sequences in the sample. The V gene is TRBV6-4, the J gene TRBJ2-3; the D gene is possibly TRBD2 (6 bases). Trimming took off 2 bases at V and 4 bases at J, with 10 bases between the two ends. Germline V lookup: CDR1 MRHNA, CDR2 SNTAGT. The CDR3 extends over 14 amino acids. CDR3 DNA: TGTGCCAGCAGTGACCATCCGGGGGCAGATACGCAGTATTTT. This gives the protein CASSDHPGADTQYF.

In this sample, this clone turned up once. J is TRBJ2-1 and V is TRBV5-1; tentatively, D is TRBD1 (5 bases). CDR3 length equals 15 residues. V lost 3 bases, J lost 0 bases, and 10 bases lay in between. Germline V CDR1 and CDR2: SGHRS, YFSETQ. In DNA form, the CDR3 reads TGCGCCAGCAGCTCGTTAGACAGCTCCTACAATGAGCAGTTCTTC. Its protein is CASSSLDSSYNEQFF.

The chain is built from TRBV6-5 and TRBJ2-7, with unresolved D. The germline V and J ends were trimmed by 4 bases and 5 bases, with 15 bases remaining between them. The CDR3 totals 14 residues. Germline V lookup: CDR1 MNHEY, CDR2 SVGAGI. This CDR3 reads CASSSAVLGNEQYF. The CDR3 nucleotides are TGTGCCAGCAGTTCCGCGGTCCTGGGAAACGAGCAGTACTTC.

V is TRBV6-2 or TRBV6-3 and J is TRBJ2-3; D is uncertain. The V end was cut by 6 bases, the J end by 4 bases, with 11 bases between. This CDR3 spans 13 amino acids. Germline lookup yields CDR1 MNHEY and CDR2 SVGEGT. CDR3 region: CASSPQGSDTQYF. Here the CDR3 DNA reads TGTGCCAGCAGCCCTCAAGGCTCAGATACGCAGTATTTT.

This clone has just one count. The chain is built from TRBV5-5 and TRBJ2-7, with TRBD2 identical over 8 bases. The length of the CDR3 is 17 residues. The germline CDR1 and CDR2 sequences are SGHKS and YYEKEE (reference sequence). Trimming cost V 5 bases and J 3 bases; bases outside gene matches: 16. The CDR3 reads CASSGLRPAGVLYEQYF. The CDR3 nucleotides read TGTGCCAGCAGTGGCCTTCGGCCAGCGGGAGTTCTCTACGAGCAGTACTTC.